This T cell receptor beta chain was captured by sequencing in a study of chemoradiotherapy in HPV16-positive cancers. As concerns this clone: Its cognate antigen is unknown. Other nucleotide sequences in the sample specify the same CDR3.

The protocol was immunoSEQ multiplex PCR, while the TCRdb copy is restricted to in-frame clones and leaves out a portion. This sample has 500 to 650 clones, with just over 85% found just once. Germline V lookup: CDR1 LNHDA, CDR2 SQIVND (reference sequence). CDR3 length: 15 residues. Trimming took 3 bases from V and 0 from J, leaving 6 bases between them. Study conclusions and caveats: During treatment, candidate HPV-specific clones and E7-related motifs expanded in tumor.

The TCR originated in a human donor with HPV-associated anogenital cancer. The chain uses TRBV19 and TRBJ2-6, with D unclear. The sample here was tumor tissue, taken from a patient who underwent chemoradiotherapy. The CDR3 nucleotides are TGTGCCAGTAGTATCCCTGACTCTGGGGCCAACGTCCTGACTTTC. Protein: CASSIPDSGANVLTF.